The present T cell receptor beta chain was sequenced within a study of T cell responses to AZD1222 COVID-19 vaccine. This table comes from immunoSEQ multiplex PCR, and its TCRdb copy is limited to in-frame clones, with some not included. Of approximately 26,000 clones in the sample, approximately 88% were seen once. This clone was seen only once. Germline assignment: CDR1 SGHKS and CDR2 YYEKEE (reference sequence). Losses at the gene ends were 0 bases for V and 9 bases for J; bases not matched to a gene: 5. The CDR3 totals 15 residues. This receptor was obtained from an adult in good health. The chain links TRBV5-5 to TRBJ1-6; 8 nucleotides match TRBD1. This sample comprised peripheral blood, obtained on day 0 of AZD1222 vaccination. The CDR3 DNA reads TGTGCCAGCAGCTTGGTGGACAGGGCCCTTTCACCCCTCCACTTT. It specifies CASSLVDRALSPLHF.